The subject of this entry is one T cell receptor (beta chain). What it binds is unknown. Clones were sequenced by immunoSEQ multiplex PCR, and TCRdb holds only the in-frame ones, with some missing. The sample lists roughly 80,000 clones, roughly 80% occurring once. Every patient had mismatch repair deficiency by PCR or immunohistochemistry. Three pembrolizumab responders had their TCRs sequenced. This sample was included in a study of PD-1 blockade in mismatch repair-deficient tumors. Overall study context: Patients had 12 mismatch repair-deficient cancer types and were previously treated and progressing. Study findings and constraints: Rapid post-treatment expansion, then contraction, generally preceding radiologic response, marked tumor-resident clones.

The germline V gene encodes CDR1 SGHRS and CDR2 YFSETQ. V lost 0 bases to trimming and J lost 0 bases; unmatched junction nucleotides: 1. The CDR3 covers 17 residues. The receptor's source is an adult with mismatch repair-deficient cancer. The chain joins TRBV5-1 to TRBJ2-1, with 12 bases fitting TRBD2. Sequencing used peripheral blood, obtained 12 weeks after starting pembrolizumab. The CDR3 coding sequence is TGCGCCAGCAGCTTGGAGACTAGCGGGGGCTCCTACAATGAGCAGTTCTTC. This codes for CASSLETSGGSYNEQFF.